The T cell receptor beta chain described here comes from a study of cytomegalovirus exposure and HLA in healthy donors. Findings of the study overall: Cytomegalovirus-associated status was assigned to 150 to 200 TCR beta chains.

As for this clone: Its specificity is not known.

The CDR3 sequence is 15 residues long. CDR1 and CDR2 from the germline V gene are MNHEY and SVGAGI. Trimming removed 7 bases at V and 6 bases at J, with 22 bases between. Using immunoSEQ multiplex PCR, the repertoire was profiled, and TCRdb retains in-frame clones only, with some absent. The sample carries over 200,000 clones, around 88% recorded once. The sample comprised PBMCs. The receptor's source is a woman between 18 and 29 years old in good health and CMV-seronegative. The V gene is TRBV6-5, the J gene TRBJ2-7; D may be TRBD2 (6 bases). DNA of the CDR3: TGTGCCAGCAAGGTGGCGGCACGAGAAGCGGGCGAGCAGTACTTC. Its protein is CASKVAAREAGEQYF.